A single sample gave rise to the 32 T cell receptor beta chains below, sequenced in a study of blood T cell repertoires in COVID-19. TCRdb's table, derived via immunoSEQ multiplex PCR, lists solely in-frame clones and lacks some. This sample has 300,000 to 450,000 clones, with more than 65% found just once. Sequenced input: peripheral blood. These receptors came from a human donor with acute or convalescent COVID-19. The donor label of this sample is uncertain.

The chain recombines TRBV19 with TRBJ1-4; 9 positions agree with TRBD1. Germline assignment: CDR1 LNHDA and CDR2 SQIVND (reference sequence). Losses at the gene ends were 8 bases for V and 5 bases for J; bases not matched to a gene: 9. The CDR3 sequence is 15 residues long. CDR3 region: CASHRTGGGNEKLFF. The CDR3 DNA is TGTGCCAGTCATCGAACAGGGGGCGGCAATGAAAAACTGTTTTTT.

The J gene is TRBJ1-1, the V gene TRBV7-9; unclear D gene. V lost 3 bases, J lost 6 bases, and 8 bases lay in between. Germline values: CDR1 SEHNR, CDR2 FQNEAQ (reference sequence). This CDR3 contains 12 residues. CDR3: CASSFDTAEAFF. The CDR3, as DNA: TGTGCCAGCAGCTTTGATACAGCTGAAGCTTTCTTT.

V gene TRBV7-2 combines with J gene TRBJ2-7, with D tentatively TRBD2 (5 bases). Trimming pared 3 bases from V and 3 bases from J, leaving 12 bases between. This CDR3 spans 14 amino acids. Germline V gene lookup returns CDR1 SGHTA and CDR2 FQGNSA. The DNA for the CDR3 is TGTGCCAGCAGCTTCCCGGCGGGCATCTACGAGCAGTACTTC. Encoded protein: CASSFPAGIYEQYF.

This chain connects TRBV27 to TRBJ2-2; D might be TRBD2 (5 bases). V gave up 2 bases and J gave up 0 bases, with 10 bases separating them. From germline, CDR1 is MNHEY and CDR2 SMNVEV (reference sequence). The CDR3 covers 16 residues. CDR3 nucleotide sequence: TGTGCCAGCAGTTTAATTCCCGGGGCGAACACCGGGGAGCTGTTTTTT. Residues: CASSLIPGANTGELFF.

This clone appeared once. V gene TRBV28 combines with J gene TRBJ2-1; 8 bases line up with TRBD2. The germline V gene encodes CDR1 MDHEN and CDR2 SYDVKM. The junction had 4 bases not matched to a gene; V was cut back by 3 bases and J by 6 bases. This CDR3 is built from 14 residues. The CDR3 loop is CASSFAGTSNEQFF. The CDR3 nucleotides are TGTGCCAGCAGTTTTGCCGGGACTAGCAATGAGCAGTTCTTC.

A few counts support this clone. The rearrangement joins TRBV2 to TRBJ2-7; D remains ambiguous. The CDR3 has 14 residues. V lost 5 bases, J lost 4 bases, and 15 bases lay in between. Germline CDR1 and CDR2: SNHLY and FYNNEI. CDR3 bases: TGTGCCAGCAGTCCCTCCCCAGGAAAGTACGAGCAGTACTTC. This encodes CASSPSPGKYEQYF.

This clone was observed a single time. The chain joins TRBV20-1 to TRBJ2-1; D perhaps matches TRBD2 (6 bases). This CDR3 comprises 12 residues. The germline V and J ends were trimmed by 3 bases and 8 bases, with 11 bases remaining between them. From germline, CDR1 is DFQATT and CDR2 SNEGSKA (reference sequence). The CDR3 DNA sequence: TGCAGTGCTAGTCCGGGGGTGGATGAGCAGTTCTTC. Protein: CSASPGVDEQFF.

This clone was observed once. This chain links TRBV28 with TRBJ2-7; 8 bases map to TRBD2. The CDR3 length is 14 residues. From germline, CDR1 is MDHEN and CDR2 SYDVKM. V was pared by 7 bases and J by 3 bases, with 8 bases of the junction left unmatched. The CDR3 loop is CASTLSGGRYEQYF. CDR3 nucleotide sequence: TGTGCCAGCACCTTGAGCGGGGGCCGCTACGAGCAGTACTTC.

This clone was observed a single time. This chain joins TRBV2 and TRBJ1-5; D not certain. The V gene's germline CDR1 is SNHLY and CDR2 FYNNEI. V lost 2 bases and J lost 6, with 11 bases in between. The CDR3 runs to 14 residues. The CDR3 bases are TGTGCCAGCAGTGAAACGGGTCGGGGTCAGCCCCAGCATTTT. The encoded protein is CASSETGRGQPQHF. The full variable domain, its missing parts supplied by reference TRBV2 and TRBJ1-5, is EPEVTQTPSHQVTQMGQEVILRCVPISNHLYFYWYRQILGQKVEFLVSFYNNEISEKSEIFDDQFSVERPDGSNFTLKIRSTKLEDSAMYFCASSETGRGQPQHFGDGTRLSIL.

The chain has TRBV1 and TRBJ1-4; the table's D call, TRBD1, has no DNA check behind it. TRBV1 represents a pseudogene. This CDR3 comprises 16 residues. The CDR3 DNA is TGCACCAGCAGCCAACCGACCCAGGATCTCAACGAAAAACTGTTTTTT. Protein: CTSSQPTQDLNEKLFF.

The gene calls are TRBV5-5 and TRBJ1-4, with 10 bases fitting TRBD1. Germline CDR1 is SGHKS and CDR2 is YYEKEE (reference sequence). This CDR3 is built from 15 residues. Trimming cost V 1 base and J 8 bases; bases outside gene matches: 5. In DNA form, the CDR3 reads TGTGCCAGCAGCTTGCGACAGGGGGCTGACGAAAAACTGTTTTTT. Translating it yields CASSLRQGADEKLFF.

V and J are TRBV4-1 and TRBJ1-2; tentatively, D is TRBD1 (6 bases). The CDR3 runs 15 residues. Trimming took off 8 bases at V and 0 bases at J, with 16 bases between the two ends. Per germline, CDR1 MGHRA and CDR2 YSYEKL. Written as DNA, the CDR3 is TGCGCCAGCGGAGGGGGGGTTTCTGCTAACTATGGCTACACCTTC. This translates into CASGGGVSANYGYTF.

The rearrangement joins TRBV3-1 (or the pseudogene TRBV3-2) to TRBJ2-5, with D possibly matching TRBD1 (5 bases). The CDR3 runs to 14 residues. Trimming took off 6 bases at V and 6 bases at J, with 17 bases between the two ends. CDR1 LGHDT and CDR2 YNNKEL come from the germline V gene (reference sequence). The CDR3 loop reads CASRLHQGGQTQYF. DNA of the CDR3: TGTGCCAGCAGACTACACCAGGGCGGACAGACCCAGTACTTC.

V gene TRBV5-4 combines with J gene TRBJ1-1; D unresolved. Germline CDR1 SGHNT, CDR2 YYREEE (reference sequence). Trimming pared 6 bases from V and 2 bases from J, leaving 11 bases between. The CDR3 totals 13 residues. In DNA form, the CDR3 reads TGTGCCAGCACCTTCAGAGGCAACACTGAAGCTTTCTTT. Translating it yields CASTFRGNTEAFF.

CDR3 coding DNA: TGTGCCAGCACCGCACTAGCGGGAGAAACAAGGGAGCAGTTCTTC. Translated, it gives CASTALAGETREQFF. This sequence joins TRBV3-1 (or the pseudogene TRBV3-2) and TRBJ2-1, with 11 bases that match TRBD2. Germline loops: CDR1 LGHDT, CDR2 YNNKEL (reference sequence). V was pared by 7 bases and J by 10 bases, with 12 bases of the junction left unmatched. The CDR3 totals 15 residues.

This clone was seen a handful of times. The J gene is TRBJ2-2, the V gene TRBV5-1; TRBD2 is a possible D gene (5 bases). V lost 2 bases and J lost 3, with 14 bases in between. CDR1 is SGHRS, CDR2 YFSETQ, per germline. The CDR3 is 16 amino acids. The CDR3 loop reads CASSFPDRRYTGELFF. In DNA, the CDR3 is TGCGCCAGCAGCTTCCCGGACCGGAGGTACACCGGGGAGCTGTTTTTT.

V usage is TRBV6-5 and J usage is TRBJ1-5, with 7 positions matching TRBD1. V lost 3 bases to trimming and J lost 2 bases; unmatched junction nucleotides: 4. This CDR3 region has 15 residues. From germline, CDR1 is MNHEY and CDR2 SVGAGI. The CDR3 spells CASSYRQGGNQPQHF. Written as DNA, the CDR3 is TGTGCCAGCAGTTATAGACAGGGTGGCAATCAGCCCCAGCATTTT.

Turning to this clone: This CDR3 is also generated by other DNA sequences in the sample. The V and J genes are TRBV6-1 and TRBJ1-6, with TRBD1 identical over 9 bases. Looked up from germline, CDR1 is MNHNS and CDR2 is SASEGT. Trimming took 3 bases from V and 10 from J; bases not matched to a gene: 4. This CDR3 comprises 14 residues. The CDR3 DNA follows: TGTGCCAGCAGTGAGGGGACAGGGATCTCACCCCTCCACTTT. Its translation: CASSEGTGISPLHF.

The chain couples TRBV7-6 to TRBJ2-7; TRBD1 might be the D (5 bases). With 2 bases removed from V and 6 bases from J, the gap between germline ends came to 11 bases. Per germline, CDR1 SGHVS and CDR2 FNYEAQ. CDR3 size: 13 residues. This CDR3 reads CASSLRQNSEQYF. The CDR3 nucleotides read TGTGCCAGCAGCTTACGACAGAACTCCGAGCAGTACTTC. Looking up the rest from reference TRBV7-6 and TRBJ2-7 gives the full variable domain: GAGVSQSPRYKVTKRGQDVALRCDPISGHVSLYWYRQALGQGPEFLTYFNYEAQQDKSGLPNDRFSAERPEGSISTLTIQRTEQRDSAMYRCASSLRQNSEQYFGPGTRLTVT.

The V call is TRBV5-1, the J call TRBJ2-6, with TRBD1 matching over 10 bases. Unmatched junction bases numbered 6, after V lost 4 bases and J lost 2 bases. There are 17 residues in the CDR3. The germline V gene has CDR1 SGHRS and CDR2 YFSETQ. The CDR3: CASSQGQGVAGANVLTF. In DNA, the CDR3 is TGCGCCAGCAGCCAAGGACAGGGGGTAGCTGGGGCCAACGTCCTGACTTTC.

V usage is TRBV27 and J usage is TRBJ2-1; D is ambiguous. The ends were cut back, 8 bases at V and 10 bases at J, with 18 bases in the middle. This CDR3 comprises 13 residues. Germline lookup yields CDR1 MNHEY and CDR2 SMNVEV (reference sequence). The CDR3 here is CASSRPGSAEQFF. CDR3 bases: TGTGCCAGCTCCCGGCCCGGGTCAGCCGAGCAGTTCTTC.

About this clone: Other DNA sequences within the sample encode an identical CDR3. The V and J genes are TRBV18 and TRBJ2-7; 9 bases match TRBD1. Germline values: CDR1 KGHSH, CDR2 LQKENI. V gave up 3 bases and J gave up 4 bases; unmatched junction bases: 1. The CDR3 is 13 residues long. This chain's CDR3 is CASSPGTGYEQYF. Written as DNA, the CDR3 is TGTGCCAGCTCACCCGGGACAGGGTACGAGCAGTACTTC. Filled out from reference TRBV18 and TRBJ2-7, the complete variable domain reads NAGVMQNPRHLVRRRGQEARLRCSPMKGHSHVYWYRQLPEEGLKFMVYLQKENIIDESGMPKERFSAEFPKEGPSILRIQQVVRGDSAAYFCASSPGTGYEQYFGPGTRLTVT.

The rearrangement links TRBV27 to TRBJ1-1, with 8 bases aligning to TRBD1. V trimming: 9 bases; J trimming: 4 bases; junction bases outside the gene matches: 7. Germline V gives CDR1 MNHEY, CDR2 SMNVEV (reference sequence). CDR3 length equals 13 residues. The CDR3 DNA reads TGTGCCAGTACAGGGGGATTGTCCACTGAAGCTTTCTTT. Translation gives CASTGGLSTEAFF.

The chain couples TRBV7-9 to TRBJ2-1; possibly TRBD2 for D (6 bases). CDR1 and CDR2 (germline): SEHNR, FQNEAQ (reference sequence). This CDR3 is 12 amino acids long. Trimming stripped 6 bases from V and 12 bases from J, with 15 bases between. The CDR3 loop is CASSRGRGAQFF. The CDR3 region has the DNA TGTGCCAGCAGTCGCGGGCGGGGAGCGCAGTTCTTC.

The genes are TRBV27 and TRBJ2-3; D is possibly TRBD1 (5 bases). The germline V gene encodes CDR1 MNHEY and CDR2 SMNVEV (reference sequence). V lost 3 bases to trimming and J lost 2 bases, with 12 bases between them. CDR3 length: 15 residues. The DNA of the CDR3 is TGTGCCAGCAGTTTGAAGGGGCCTCACACAGATACGCAGTATTTT. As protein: CASSLKGPHTDTQYF.

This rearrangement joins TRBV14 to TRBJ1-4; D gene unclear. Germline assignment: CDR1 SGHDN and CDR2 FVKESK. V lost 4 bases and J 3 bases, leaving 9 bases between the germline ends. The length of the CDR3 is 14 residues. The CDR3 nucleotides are TGTGCCAGCAGCCTGACCCAGGCTAATGAAAAACTGTTTTTT. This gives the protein CASSLTQANEKLFF.

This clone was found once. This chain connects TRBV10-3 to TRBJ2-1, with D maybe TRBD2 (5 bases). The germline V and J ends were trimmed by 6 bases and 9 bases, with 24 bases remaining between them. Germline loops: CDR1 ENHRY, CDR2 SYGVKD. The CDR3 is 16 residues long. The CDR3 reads CAISQLVEGLGSEQFF. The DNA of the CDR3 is TGTGCCATCAGCCAACTAGTCGAAGGTCTAGGGTCTGAGCAGTTCTTC.

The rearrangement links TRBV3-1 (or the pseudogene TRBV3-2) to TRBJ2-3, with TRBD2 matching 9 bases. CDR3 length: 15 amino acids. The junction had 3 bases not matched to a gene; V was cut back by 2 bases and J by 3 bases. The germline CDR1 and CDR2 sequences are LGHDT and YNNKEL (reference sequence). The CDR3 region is CASSQMRGGTDTQYF. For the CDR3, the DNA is TGTGCCAGCAGCCAAATGCGGGGGGGGACAGATACGCAGTATTTT.

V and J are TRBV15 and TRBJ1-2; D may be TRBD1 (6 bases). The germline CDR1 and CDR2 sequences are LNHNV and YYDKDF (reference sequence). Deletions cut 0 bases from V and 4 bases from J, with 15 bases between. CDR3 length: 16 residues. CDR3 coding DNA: TGTGCCACCAGCAGAGATTTCGGGGGGCGCATCTATGGCTACACCTTC. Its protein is CATSRDFGGRIYGYTF. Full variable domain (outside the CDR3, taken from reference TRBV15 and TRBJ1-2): DAMVIQNPRYQVTQFGKPVTLSCSQTLNHNVMYWYQQKSSQAPKLLFHYYDKDFNNEADTPDNFQSRRPNTSFCFLDIRSPGLGDTAMYLCATSRDFGGRIYGYTFGSGTRLTVV.

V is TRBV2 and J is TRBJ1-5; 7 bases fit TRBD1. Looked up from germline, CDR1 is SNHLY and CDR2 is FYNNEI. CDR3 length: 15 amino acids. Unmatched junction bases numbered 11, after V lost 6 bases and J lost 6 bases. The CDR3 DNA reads TGTGCCAGCAGAGTGGACAGGTTAGTCAGTCAGCCCCAGCATTTT. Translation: CASRVDRLVSQPQHF.

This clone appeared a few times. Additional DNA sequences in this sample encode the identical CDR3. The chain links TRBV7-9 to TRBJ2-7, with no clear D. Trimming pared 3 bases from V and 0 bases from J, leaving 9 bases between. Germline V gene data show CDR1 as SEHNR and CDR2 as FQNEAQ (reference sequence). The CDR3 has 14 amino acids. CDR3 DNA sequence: TGTGCCAGCAGCTTGACGGGTGGCTCCTACGAGCAGTACTTC. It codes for CASSLTGGSYEQYF.

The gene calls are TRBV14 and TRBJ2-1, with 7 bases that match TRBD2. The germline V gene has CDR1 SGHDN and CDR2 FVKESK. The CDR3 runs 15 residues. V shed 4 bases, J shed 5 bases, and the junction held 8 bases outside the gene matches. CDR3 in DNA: TGTGCCAGCAGCCCCTCTAGCGGATGGAACAATGAGCAGTTCTTC. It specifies CASSPSSGWNNEQFF.